Each of the 25 T cell receptor beta chains below was sequenced from the same sample in a study of human T cells and chemical hapten exposure. One entry per CDR3 protein results from TCRdb running MiXCR on the RACE reads. The sample has tens of thousands of distinct CDR3 sequences, over 9.5% seen once. Time point given: pre-sensitization, week 0. Treatment specified: therapeutic diphenylcyclopropenone sensitization with weekly scalp DPC. The input for sequencing was whole blood, taken in connection with sensitization to the hapten diphenylcyclopropenone (DPC). These receptor sequences come from a woman between 45 and 60 years old with alopecia areata. Some clones in this sample may be carry-over from other donors' samples.

This clonotype has ten or more counts. The rearrangement uses TRBV24-1 and TRBJ1-5, with D unclear. Germline V lookup: CDR1 KGHDR, CDR2 SFDVKD. This CDR3 has 13 amino acids. V was trimmed by 0 bases and J by 2 bases, leaving 1 base between them. In nucleotides, the CDR3 is TGTGCCACCAGTGATTTGGGCAATCAGCCCCAGCATTTT. Encoded protein: CATSDLGNQPQHF.

This clonotype has just a few counts. The V call is TRBV2, the J call TRBJ2-5, with 8 nucleotides matching TRBD2. Germline V gene data show CDR1 as SNHLY and CDR2 as FYNNEI. V trimming: 2 bases; J trimming: 7 bases; junction bases outside the gene matches: 9. The CDR3 spans 15 residues. The CDR3 spells CASSETSGMTGTQYF. CDR3 in DNA: TGTGCCAGCAGTGAAACTAGCGGTATGACCGGGACCCAGTACTTC.

This clonotype was seen at least ten times. The chain is built from TRBV18 and TRBJ2-1, with 15 bases lining up with TRBD2. CDR3 length: 14 residues. Germline CDR1 reads KGHSH; CDR2 reads LQKENI. The ends lost 6 bases at V and 7 bases at J; junction bases unmatched: 1. Here the CDR3 DNA reads TGTGCCAGCTCGGGGACTAGCGGGAGGAATGAGCAGTTCTTC. Translating gives CASSGTSGRNEQFF.

The chain joins TRBV7-2 to TRBJ2-5; 7 bases fit TRBD1. CDR3 length equals 14 residues. Germline trimming cut 1 base from V and 4 bases from J; bases unmatched to any gene: 3. Looked up from germline, CDR1 is SGHTA and CDR2 is FQGNSA. The CDR3 DNA reads TGTGCCAGCAGCTTAGACAGGGACAGAGAGACCCAGTACTTC. It translates to CASSLDRDRETQYF. Combining the CDR3 with reference TRBV7-2 and TRBJ2-5 gives the whole variable domain GAGVSQSPSNKVTEKGKDVELRCDPISGHTALYWYRQSLGQGLEFLIYFQGNSAPDKSGLPSDRFSAERTGGSVSTLTIQRTQQEDSAVYLCASSLDRDRETQYFGPGTRLLVL.

In this sample, this clonotype turned up many times. V gene TRBV12-3 or TRBV12-4 combines with J gene TRBJ2-3; weak D call: TRBD1 (5 bases). The CDR3 is 16 amino acids. V was pared by 0 bases and J by 6 bases, with 16 bases between. The DNA for the CDR3 is TGTGCCAGCAGTTTAGCGCATACCAAGAAGGGGGATACGCAGTATTTT. Its protein product is CASSLAHTKKGDTQYF.

This clonotype was recorded at least ten times. The rearrangement joins TRBV7-2 to TRBJ1-5; no definite D call. The CDR3 runs 16 residues. Germline CDR1 SGHTA, CDR2 FQGNSA. V was clipped by 0 bases and J by 0 bases, with 9 bases between them. Here the CDR3 reads CASSLAGAASNQPQHF. DNA for the CDR3: TGTGCCAGCAGCTTAGCGGGAGCAGCTAGCAATCAGCCCCAGCATTTT.

V usage is TRBV11-2 and J usage is TRBJ2-3, with TRBD1 matching 9 bases. The V and J ends lost 5 bases and 4 bases, in that order; junction bases with no gene match: 7. This CDR3 region has 15 residues. CDR1 and CDR2 (germline): SGHAT, FQNNGV. CDR3 protein: CASSPRDRAPDTQYF. Written as DNA, the CDR3 is TGTGCCAGCAGCCCCCGGGACAGGGCGCCAGATACGCAGTATTTT.

V and J are TRBV15 and TRBJ1-4; no firm D call. Trimming removed 2 bases from V and 7 bases from J, with 14 bases in between. The CDR3 contains 15 residues. Germline CDR1 is LNHNV and CDR2 is YYDKDF (reference sequence). The CDR3, as DNA: TGTGCCACCAGCAGATCCAACCTTCGCAGTGAAAAACTGTTTTTT. Its translation is CATSRSNLRSEKLFF.

There are many counts of this clonotype. The gene calls are TRBV18 and TRBJ2-3; a weak D match, TRBD1 (6 bases). Germline V gives CDR1 KGHSH, CDR2 LQKENI. This CDR3 has 16 amino acids. V was cut by 4 bases and J by 0 bases, with 14 bases left in between. As DNA, the CDR3 is TGTGCCAGCTCACACAACAGGGATCCTAGCACAGATACGCAGTATTTT. Amino acids: CASSHNRDPSTDTQYF.

This clonotype was picked up many times. The J gene is TRBJ2-2, the V gene TRBV29-1; D is possibly TRBD1 (6 bases). CDR1 and CDR2 (germline): SQVTM, ANQGSEA. The CDR3 sequence is 12 residues long. Trimming took off 7 bases at V and 2 bases at J, with 8 bases between the two ends. CDR3 protein: CSGGHNTGELFF. Written as DNA, the CDR3 is TGCAGCGGGGGGCATAACACCGGGGAGCTGTTTTTT.

A few counts support this clonotype. The chain carries TRBV5-4 and TRBJ2-1; no firm D call. The V gene lost 4 bases and the J gene lost 4 bases, with 6 bases spanning the gap. CDR1 is SGHNT, CDR2 YYREEE, per germline (reference sequence). This CDR3 region has 12 residues. The CDR3 reads CASSVPYNEQFF. The CDR3 DNA reads as TGTGCCAGCAGCGTCCCATACAATGAGCAGTTCTTC.

This clonotype was seen only a few times. This rearrangement joins TRBV3-1 to TRBJ1-3; D gene ambiguous. Trimming took 4 bases from V and 2 from J, leaving 3 bases between them. The CDR3 length is 12 residues. The V gene's germline CDR1 is LGHDT and CDR2 YNNKEL (reference sequence). CDR3 sequence (DNA): TGTGCCAGCAGCCGCACTGGAAACACCATATATTTT. This gives the protein CASSRTGNTIYF.

Many counts were recorded for this clonotype. This chain uses TRBV19 with TRBJ1-5; 7 bases map to TRBD1. Trimming removed 3 bases from V and 2 bases from J; junction bases left unmatched: 1. This CDR3 comprises 14 residues. CDR1 and CDR2 from the germline V gene are LNHDA and SQIVND (reference sequence). The CDR3 coding sequence is TGTGCCAGTAGTATCACAGGGGGCAATCAGCCCCAGCATTTT. Translated: CASSITGGNQPQHF. Using reference TRBV19 and TRBJ1-5 for the parts outside the CDR3, the full variable domain is DGGITQSPKYLFRKEGQNVTLSCEQNLNHDAMYWYRQDPGQGLRLIYYSQIVNDFQKGDIAEGYSVSREKKESFPLTVTSAQKNPTAFYLCASSITGGNQPQHFGDGTRLSIL.

This clonotype was seen a few times. V is TRBV6-4 and J is TRBJ2-7; D call uncertain. V lost 4 bases and J 1 base, leaving 14 bases between the germline ends. Germline V lookup: CDR1 MRHNA, CDR2 SNTAGT. The CDR3 loop spans 15 amino acids. CDR3 nucleotides: TGTGCCAGCAGTGGCCTGGGTTCTGTTTCCTACGAGCAGTACTTC. Protein product: CASSGLGSVSYEQYF.

This rearrangement joins TRBV7-9 to TRBJ2-5; D unresolved. V was shortened by 1 base and J by 3 bases, with 6 bases between the two germline ends. The CDR3 runs to 13 residues. CDR1 is SEHNR, CDR2 FQNEAQ, per germline (reference sequence). CDR3 in DNA: TGTGCCAGCAGCTTAGGTCCGGAAGAGACCCAGTACTTC. It codes for CASSLGPEETQYF.

This clonotype appeared many times. The rearrangement joins TRBV7-2 to TRBJ2-3; 10 positions match TRBD1. There are 16 residues in the CDR3. After removal of 2 bases from V and 3 bases from J, the junction contained 5 bases not matched to a gene. Germline CDR1 is SGHTA and CDR2 is FQGNSA. This chain's CDR3 is CASSLLGQGNTDTQYF. For the CDR3, the DNA is TGTGCCAGCAGCTTACTGGGACAGGGGAATACAGATACGCAGTATTTT.

At least ten counts were recorded for this clonotype. V is TRBV2 and J is TRBJ2-1; no definite D call. With 6 bases removed from V and 5 bases from J, the gap between germline ends came to 11 bases. Germline V gene sequence: CDR1 SNHLY, CDR2 FYNNEI. This CDR3 has 13 amino acids. CDR3 sequence: CASSYSRDNEQFF. Written as DNA, the CDR3 is TGTGCCAGCAGCTACAGCCGAGACAATGAGCAGTTCTTC.

The chain combines TRBV20-1 with TRBJ1-1; a possible D gene is TRBD1 (5 bases). Trimming took 4 bases from V and 3 from J, leaving 12 bases between them. Germline V CDR1 and CDR2: DFQATT, SNEGSKA (reference sequence). CDR3 length equals 13 residues. CDR3 amino acids: CSATQGGDTEAFF. The CDR3 DNA reads TGCAGTGCTACCCAGGGTGGCGACACTGAAGCTTTCTTT.

This clonotype was seen repeatedly, ten times or more. This chain links TRBV29-1 with TRBJ2-1, with 8 bases fitting TRBD1. Germline-derived CDR1 and CDR2 are SQVTM and ANQGSEA. The CDR3 is 13 residues long. Trimming took 5 bases from V and 10 from J; bases not matched to a gene: 10. CDR3 sequence: CSVLTGALSEQFF. The DNA for the CDR3 is TGCAGCGTTCTGACAGGGGCGCTTTCGGAGCAGTTCTTC.

This clonotype has a handful of counts. The V gene is TRBV5-1, the J gene TRBJ1-2; D is possibly TRBD1 (6 bases). Germline V CDR1 and CDR2: SGHRS, YFSETQ. V lost 0 bases, J lost 2 bases, and 11 bases lay in between. The CDR3 is made up of 15 amino acids. CDR3 loop: CASSLDGQGNYGYTF. For the CDR3, the DNA is TGCGCCAGCAGCTTGGACGGGCAGGGGAACTATGGCTACACCTTC.

In its sample, this clonotype was seen many times. This chain connects TRBV2 to TRBJ2-5, with 8 bases identical to TRBD2. This CDR3 region has 14 residues. The J segment lost 7 bases and the V segment lost 8 bases, leaving 12 bases of the junction unmatched. Germline V gene data show CDR1 as SNHLY and CDR2 as FYNNEI. The CDR3 sequence: CASETSVTSRTQYF. The CDR3 bases are TGTGCCAGCGAGACTAGCGTCACCTCGAGGACCCAGTACTTC.

In its sample, this clonotype was seen many times. V is TRBV7-6 and J is TRBJ1-2; TRBD1 agrees at 11 bases. Trimming took 1 base from V and 8 from J; bases not matched to a gene: 9. This CDR3 comprises 16 residues. Germline assignment: CDR1 SGHVS and CDR2 FNYEAQ. In nucleotides, the CDR3 is TGTGCCAGCAGCTTAGAAACCACCGGGACAGGGGGAGGCTACACCTTC. The encoded protein is CASSLETTGTGGGYTF.

In regard to this clonotype: The junction shows a germline mismatch at one end, possibly a read error. This sequence joins TRBV18 and TRBJ1-1; unclear D gene. The CDR3 is 13 amino acids. CDR1 and CDR2 from the germline V gene are KGHSH and LQKENI. CDR3 amino acids: CASSPSMNAEAFF. The CDR3 nucleotides read TGTGCCAGCTCACCCAGTATGAACGCTGAAGCTTTCTTT.

By share, this clonotype ranks as medium-sized. This chain uses TRBV12-3 or TRBV12-4 with TRBJ2-6, with TRBD1 identical over 10 bases. CDR3 length: 16 amino acids. V trimming: 5 bases; J trimming: 2 bases; junction bases outside the gene matches: 3. The CDR3 region has the DNA TGTGCCAGCAGTCGGGACAGGGGCGCTGGGGCCAACGTCCTGACTTTC. Its translation is CASSRDRGAGANVLTF.

This clonotype was detected ten times or more. V gene TRBV7-9 combines with J gene TRBJ1-1; 8 nucleotides agree with TRBD1. Germline-derived CDR1 and CDR2 are SEHNR and FQNEAQ (reference sequence). The CDR3 consists of 14 residues. Trimming removed 1 base from V and 4 bases from J; junction bases left unmatched: 2. The CDR3 nucleotides are TGTGCCAGCAGCTTAGAACAGGGGGGCACTGAAGCTTTCTTT. This translates into CASSLEQGGTEAFF.